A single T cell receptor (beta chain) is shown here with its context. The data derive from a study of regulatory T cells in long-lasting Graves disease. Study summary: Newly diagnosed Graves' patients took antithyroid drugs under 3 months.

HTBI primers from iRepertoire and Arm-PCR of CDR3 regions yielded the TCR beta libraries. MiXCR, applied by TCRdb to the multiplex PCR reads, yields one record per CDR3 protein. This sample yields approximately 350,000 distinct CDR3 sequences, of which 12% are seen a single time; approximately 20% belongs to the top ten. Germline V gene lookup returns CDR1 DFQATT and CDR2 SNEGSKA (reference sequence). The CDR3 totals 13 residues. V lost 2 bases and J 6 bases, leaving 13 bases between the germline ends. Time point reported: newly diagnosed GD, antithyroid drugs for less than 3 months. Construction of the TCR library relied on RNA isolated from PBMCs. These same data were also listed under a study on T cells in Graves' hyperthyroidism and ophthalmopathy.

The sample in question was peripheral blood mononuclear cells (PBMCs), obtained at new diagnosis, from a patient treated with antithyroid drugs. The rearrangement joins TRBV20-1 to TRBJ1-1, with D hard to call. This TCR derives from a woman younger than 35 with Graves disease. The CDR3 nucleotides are TGCAGTGCTAGACGGGAGACCTTTGCTGAAGCTTTCTTT. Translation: CSARRETFAEAFF.